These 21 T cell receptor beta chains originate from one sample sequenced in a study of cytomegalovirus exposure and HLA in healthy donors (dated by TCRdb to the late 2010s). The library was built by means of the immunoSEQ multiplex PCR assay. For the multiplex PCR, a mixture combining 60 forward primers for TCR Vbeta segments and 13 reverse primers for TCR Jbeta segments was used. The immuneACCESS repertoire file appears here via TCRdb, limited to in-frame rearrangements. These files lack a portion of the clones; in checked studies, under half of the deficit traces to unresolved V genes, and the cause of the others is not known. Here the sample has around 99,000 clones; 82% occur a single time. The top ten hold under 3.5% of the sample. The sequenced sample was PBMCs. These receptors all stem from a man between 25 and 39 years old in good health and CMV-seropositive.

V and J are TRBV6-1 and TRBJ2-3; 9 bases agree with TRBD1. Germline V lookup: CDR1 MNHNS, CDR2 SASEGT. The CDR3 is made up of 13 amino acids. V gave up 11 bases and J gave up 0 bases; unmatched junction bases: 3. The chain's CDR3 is CAGQGSSTDTQYF. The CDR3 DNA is TGTGCCGGACAGGGGTCAAGCACAGATACGCAGTATTTT.

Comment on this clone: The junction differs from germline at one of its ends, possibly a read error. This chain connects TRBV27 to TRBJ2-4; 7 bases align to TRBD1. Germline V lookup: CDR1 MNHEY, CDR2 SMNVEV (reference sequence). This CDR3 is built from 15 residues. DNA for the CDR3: TGTGCCAGCAGTCCACCGACAGGGTTCCAAAACAGTCAGTACTTC. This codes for CASSPPTGFQNSQYF.

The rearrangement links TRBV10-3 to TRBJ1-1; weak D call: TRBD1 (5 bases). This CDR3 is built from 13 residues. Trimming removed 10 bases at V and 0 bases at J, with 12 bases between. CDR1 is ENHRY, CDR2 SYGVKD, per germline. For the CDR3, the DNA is TGTGCCACCGGGGGGTCTCTGAACACTGAAGCTTTCTTT. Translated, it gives CATGGSLNTEAFF.

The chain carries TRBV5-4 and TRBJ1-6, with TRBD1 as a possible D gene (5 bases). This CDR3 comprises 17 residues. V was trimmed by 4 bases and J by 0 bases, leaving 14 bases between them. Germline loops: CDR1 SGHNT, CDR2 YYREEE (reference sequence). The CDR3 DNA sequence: TGTGCCAGCAGCCCTGACAGAATGAGCTCCTATAATTCACCCCTCCACTTT. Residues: CASSPDRMSSYNSPLHF.

The CDR3 region has the DNA TGTGCCAGCCGCTCGACAGGGCGGACTGAAGCTTTCTTT. Protein product: CASRSTGRTEAFF. The chain has TRBV6-1 and TRBJ1-1, with TRBD1 identical over 7 bases. V lost 8 bases and J lost 5; bases outside the gene matches: 8. Germline V gene lookup returns CDR1 MNHNS and CDR2 SASEGT. This CDR3 is 13 amino acids long.

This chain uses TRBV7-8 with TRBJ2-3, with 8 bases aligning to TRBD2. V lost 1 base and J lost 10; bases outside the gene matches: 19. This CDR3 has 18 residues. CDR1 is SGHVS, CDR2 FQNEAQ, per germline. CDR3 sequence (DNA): TGTGCCAGCAGCTTAGGCGTTGTTGCGGGGGGTCACTCAATAGCGCAGTATTTT. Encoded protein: CASSLGVVAGGHSIAQYF. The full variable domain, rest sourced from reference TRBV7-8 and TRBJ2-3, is GAGVSQSPRYKVAKRGQDVALRCDPISGHVSLFWYQQALGQGPEFLTYFQNEAQLDKSGLPSDRFFAERPEGSVSTLKIQRTQQEDSAVYLCASSLGVVAGGHSIAQYFGPGTRLTVL.

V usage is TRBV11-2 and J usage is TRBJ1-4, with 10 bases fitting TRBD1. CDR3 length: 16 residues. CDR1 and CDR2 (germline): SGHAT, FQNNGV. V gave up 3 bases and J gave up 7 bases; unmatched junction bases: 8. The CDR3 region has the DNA TGTGCCAGCAGCTTCCCGGGGACAGGGGAAGGTGAAAAACTGTTTTTT. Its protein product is CASSFPGTGEGEKLFF.

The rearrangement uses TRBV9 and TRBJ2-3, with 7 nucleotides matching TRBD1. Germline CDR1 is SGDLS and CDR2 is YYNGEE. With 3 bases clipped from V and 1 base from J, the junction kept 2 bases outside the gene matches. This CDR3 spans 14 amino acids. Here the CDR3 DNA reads TGTGCCAGCAGCGACCAGGGGGGCACAGATACGCAGTATTTT. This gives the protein CASSDQGGTDTQYF.

The CDR3 sequence is CASSQVTGSSEKLFF. The CDR3 coding sequence is TGCGCCAGCAGCCAAGTGACAGGGTCGAGTGAAAAACTGTTTTTT. The chain has TRBV4-1 and TRBJ1-4; 7 positions agree with TRBD1. The CDR3 consists of 15 residues. From germline, CDR1 is MGHRA and CDR2 YSYEKL. The V segment lost 1 base and the J segment 7 bases; nucleotides outside the gene matches: 6.

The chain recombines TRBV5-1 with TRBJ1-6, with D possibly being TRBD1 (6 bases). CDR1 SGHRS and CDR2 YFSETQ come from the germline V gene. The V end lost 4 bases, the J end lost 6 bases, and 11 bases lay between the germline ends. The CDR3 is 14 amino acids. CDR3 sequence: CASSTGTLNSPLHF. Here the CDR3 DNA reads TGCGCCAGCAGCACCGGGACACTTAATTCACCCCTCCACTTT.

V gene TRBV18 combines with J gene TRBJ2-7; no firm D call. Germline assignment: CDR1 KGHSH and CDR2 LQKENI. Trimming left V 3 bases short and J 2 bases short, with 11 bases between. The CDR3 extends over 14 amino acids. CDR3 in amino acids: CASSPRGVTYEQYF. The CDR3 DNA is TGTGCCAGCTCACCCCGCGGTGTTACCTACGAGCAGTACTTC.

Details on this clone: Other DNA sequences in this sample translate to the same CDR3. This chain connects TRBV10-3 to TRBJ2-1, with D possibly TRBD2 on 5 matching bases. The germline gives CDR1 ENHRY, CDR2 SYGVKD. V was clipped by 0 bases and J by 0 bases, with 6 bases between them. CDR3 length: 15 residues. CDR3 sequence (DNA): TGTGCCATCAGTGAGTCGGGGAGCTCCTACAATGAGCAGTTCTTC. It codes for CAISESGSSYNEQFF.

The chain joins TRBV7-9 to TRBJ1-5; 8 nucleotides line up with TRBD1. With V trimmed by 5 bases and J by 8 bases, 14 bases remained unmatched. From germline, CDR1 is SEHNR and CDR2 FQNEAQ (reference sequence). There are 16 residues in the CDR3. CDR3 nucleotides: TGTGCCAGCAGCGTTTGGACAGGGAGGGAACATGAGCCCCAGCATTTT. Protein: CASSVWTGREHEPQHF.

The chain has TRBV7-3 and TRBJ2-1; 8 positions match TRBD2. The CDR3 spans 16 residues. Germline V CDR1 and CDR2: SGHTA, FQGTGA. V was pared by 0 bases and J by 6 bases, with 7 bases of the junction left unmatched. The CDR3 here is CASSLTFRGGRNEQFF. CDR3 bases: TGTGCCAGCAGCTTAACCTTTCGGGGGGGTCGCAATGAGCAGTTCTTC.

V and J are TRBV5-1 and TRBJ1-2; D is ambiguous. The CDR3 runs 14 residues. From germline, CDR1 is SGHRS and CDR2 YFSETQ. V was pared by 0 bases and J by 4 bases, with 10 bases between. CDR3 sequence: CASSLEAMGYGYTF. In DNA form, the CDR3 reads TGCGCCAGCAGCTTGGAAGCGATGGGCTATGGCTACACCTTC.

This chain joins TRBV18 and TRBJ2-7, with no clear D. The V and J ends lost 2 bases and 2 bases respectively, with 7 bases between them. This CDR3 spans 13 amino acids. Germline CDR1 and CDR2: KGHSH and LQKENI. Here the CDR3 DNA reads TGTGCCAGCTCACCAGCCGCGACCTACGAGCAGTACTTC. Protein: CASSPAATYEQYF. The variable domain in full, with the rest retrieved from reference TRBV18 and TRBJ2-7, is NAGVMQNPRHLVRRRGQEARLRCSPMKGHSHVYWYRQLPEEGLKFMVYLQKENIIDESGMPKERFSAEFPKEGPSILRIQQVVRGDSAAYFCASSPAATYEQYFGPGTRLTVT.

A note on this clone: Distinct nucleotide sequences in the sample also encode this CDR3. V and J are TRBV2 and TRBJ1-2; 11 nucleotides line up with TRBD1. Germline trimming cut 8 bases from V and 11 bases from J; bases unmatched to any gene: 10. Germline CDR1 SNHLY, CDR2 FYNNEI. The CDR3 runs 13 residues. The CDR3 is CASGRGQGERYTF. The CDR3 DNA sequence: TGTGCCAGCGGCCGGGGACAGGGGGAGCGTTACACCTTC.

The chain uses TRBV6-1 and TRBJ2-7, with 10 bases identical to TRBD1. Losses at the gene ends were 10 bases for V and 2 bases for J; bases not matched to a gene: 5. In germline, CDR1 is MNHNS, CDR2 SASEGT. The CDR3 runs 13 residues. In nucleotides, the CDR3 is TGTGCCACCCGACAGGGGGCGGCCTACGAGCAGTACTTC. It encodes CATRQGAAYEQYF.

The CDR3 sequence is CASSEISLGGAGVNGYTF. The DNA of the CDR3 is TGTGCCAGCAGTGAAATCTCCCTTGGGGGGGCAGGAGTCAATGGCTACACCTTC. The rearrangement uses TRBV6-1 and TRBJ1-2; possibly TRBD1 for D (6 bases). The V and J ends lost 2 bases and 6 bases respectively, with 25 bases between them. The CDR3 covers 18 residues. Germline CDR1 reads MNHNS; CDR2 reads SASEGT.

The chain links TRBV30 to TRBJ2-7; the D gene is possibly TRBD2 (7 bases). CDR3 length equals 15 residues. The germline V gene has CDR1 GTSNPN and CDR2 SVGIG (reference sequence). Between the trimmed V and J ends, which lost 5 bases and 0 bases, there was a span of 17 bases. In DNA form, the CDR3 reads TGTGCCTGGGGGAGGGGGTCCGGACACTCCTACGAGCAGTACTTC. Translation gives CAWGRGSGHSYEQYF. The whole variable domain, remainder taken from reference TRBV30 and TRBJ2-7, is SQTIHQWPATLVQPVGSPLSLECTVEGTSNPNLYWYRQAAGRGLQLLFYSVGIGQISSEVPQNLSASRPQDRQFILSSKKLLLSDSGFYLCAWGRGSGHSYEQYFGPGTRLTVT.

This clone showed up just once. This CDR3 reads CASSPISGGVYEQFF. CDR3 nucleotide sequence: TGCGCCAGCAGCCCAATAAGCGGGGGGGTGTATGAGCAGTTCTTC. The chain employs TRBV5-1 and TRBJ2-1; 10 nucleotides agree with TRBD2. The germline V gene encodes CDR1 SGHRS and CDR2 YFSETQ. The ends lost 4 bases at V and 8 bases at J; junction bases unmatched: 9. The CDR3 has 15 residues.